The 8 T cell receptor beta chains reported below all come from one sample, sequenced in a study of blood T cell repertoires in COVID-19. Sequenced by immunoSEQ multiplex PCR; TCRdb stores in-frame clones only, minus some. The top ten hold approximately 12% of the sample, which has a few hundred thousand clones, 89% seen once. The sequenced sample was peripheral blood. The receptors here all came from a woman in her sixties or seventies with acute or convalescent COVID-19.

This chain connects TRBV27 to TRBJ2-1; TRBD1 agrees at 9 bases. Germline V gene sequence: CDR1 MNHEY, CDR2 SMNVEV (reference sequence). This CDR3 has 13 residues. After removal of 9 bases from V and 4 bases from J, the junction contained 4 bases not matched to a gene. CDR3 residues: CASQDRGYNEQFF. The DNA for the CDR3 is TGTGCCAGTCAGGACAGGGGATACAATGAGCAGTTCTTC.

This clone was seen more than once but under ten times. The chain combines TRBV7-3 with TRBJ2-1; 8 nucleotides match TRBD1. J gave up 10 bases and V 1 base, and 9 bases lay outside the gene matches. The CDR3 contains 15 residues. Germline CDR1 SGHTA, CDR2 FQGTGA. The CDR3 DNA reads as TGTGCCAGCAGCTTAAGGGGACAGGCCGCGGAGGAGCAGTTCTTC. Amino acids: CASSLRGQAAEEQFF. Drawing the rest from reference TRBV7-3 and TRBJ2-1, the complete variable domain is GAGVSQTPSNKVTEKGKYVELRCDPISGHTALYWYRQSLGQGPEFLIYFQGTGAADDSGLPNDRFFAVRPEGSVSTLKIQRTERGDSAVYLCASSLRGQAAEEQFFGPGTRLTVL.

V is TRBV7-9 and J is TRBJ1-1; 7 bases agree with TRBD1. The junction had 6 bases not matched to a gene; V was cut back by 6 bases and J by 5 bases. This CDR3 contains 13 residues. The V gene's germline CDR1 is SEHNR and CDR2 FQNEAQ (reference sequence). The CDR3 here is CASSPTGVTEAFF. CDR3 coding DNA: TGTGCCAGCAGTCCCACAGGGGTTACTGAAGCTTTCTTT.

J is TRBJ1-3 and V is TRBV5-4; maybe TRBD1 (6 bases). The germline V gene encodes CDR1 SGHNT and CDR2 YYREEE (reference sequence). The CDR3 totals 16 residues. Between the trimmed V and J ends, which lost 0 bases and 4 bases, there was a span of 14 bases. The CDR3 DNA sequence: TGTGCCAGCAGCTTGGAGGGGCCAGGGGCAGGAAACACCATATATTTT. Translating gives CASSLEGPGAGNTIYF.

J is TRBJ2-1 and V is TRBV3-1 (or the pseudogene TRBV3-2); D gene uncertain. V lost 7 bases and J lost 8, with 15 bases in between. The CDR3 loop spans 13 amino acids. Germline CDR1 reads LGHDT; CDR2 reads YNNKEL (reference sequence). This CDR3 is CASTPHRTDEQFF. CDR3 sequence (DNA): TGTGCCAGCACCCCCCATAGAACTGATGAGCAGTTCTTC.

V and J are TRBV2 and TRBJ2-2; D is possibly TRBD2 (6 bases). This CDR3 has 15 amino acids. V was cut by 0 bases and J by 6 bases, with 11 bases left in between. Germline CDR1 reads SNHLY; CDR2 reads FYNNEI. The CDR3 DNA follows: TGTGCCAGCAGTGAAGCGCTTCGGGGGTCCGGGGAGCTGTTTTTT. It encodes CASSEALRGSGELFF.

V and J are TRBV21-1 and TRBJ2-1; the table calls TRBD1, which could not be checked here. TRBV21-1 is reported as a pseudogene. The CDR3 has 17 amino acids. CDR3 coding DNA: TGTGCCAGCAGCAAAGAAGGGGCAGGGGGGCCTATGGATGAGCAGTTCTTC. Translating it yields CASSKEGAGGPMDEQFF.

CDR3 protein: CASSQVVGSGRANGNEQFF. The CDR3 coding sequence is TGCGCCAGCAGCCAAGTTGTGGGTAGCGGGAGGGCTAACGGCAATGAGCAGTTCTTC. The chain couples TRBV4-3 to TRBJ2-1; 11 bases line up with TRBD2. Per germline, CDR1 LGHNA and CDR2 YSLEER. Losses at the gene ends were 1 base for V and 6 bases for J; bases not matched to a gene: 14. The CDR3 runs 19 residues.